The rows below give T cell receptor beta chains drawn from one sample of a study of blood T cell repertoires in COVID-19. The assay was immunoSEQ multiplex PCR, and TCRdb's table has in-frame clones only and misses some. The sample lists some 100,000 clones, about 88% seen once, with around 4.9% in the top ten. The specimen sequenced was peripheral blood. All receptors come from a woman at least 80 years old with active COVID-19. The CDR3 runs from the conserved cysteine through the conserved F or W. The D gene is left open where the match is weak. Expanded clones are given a class, and other clones once, few, many or no size at all.

v_gene: TRBV6-2/TRBV6-3
d_gene: .
abundance: .
j_gene: TRBJ1-4
CDR3nt: TGTGCCAGCAGTTATGGGGCCGTCCCTAATGAAAAACTGTTTTTT
CDR3aa: CASSYGAVPNEKLFF

v_gene: TRBV7-8
d_gene: TRBD1
abundance: .
j_gene: TRBJ2-7
CDR3nt: TGTGCCAGCAGCTCCGGGACAGGGACCTACGAGCAGTACTTC
CDR3aa: CASSSGTGTYEQYF

v_gene: TRBV5-1
d_gene: TRBD2
abundance: .
j_gene: TRBJ2-7
CDR3nt: TGCGCCAGCAGCTTGTGGGCTAGCGGGAGCTACGAGCAGTACTTC
CDR3aa: CASSLWASGSYEQYF

v_gene: TRBV6-6
d_gene: .
abundance: .
j_gene: TRBJ1-5
CDR3nt: TGTGCCAGCAGTCACGAGGGTAGTCAGGATCAGCCCCAGCATTTT
CDR3aa: CASSHEGSQDQPQHF

v_gene: TRBV29-1
d_gene: .
abundance: .
j_gene: TRBJ1-2
CDR3nt: TGCAGCGTCTTACAGGGTAGCTATGGCTACACCTTC
CDR3aa: CSVLQGSYGYTF

v_gene: TRBV14
d_gene: TRBD2
abundance: .
j_gene: TRBJ2-3
CDR3nt: TGTGCCAGCAGCCGATTAGGACTAGCGGGCGGCACAGATACGCAGTATTTT
CDR3aa: CASSRLGLAGGTDTQYF

v_gene: TRBV9
d_gene: .
abundance: .
j_gene: TRBJ2-1
CDR3nt: TGTGCCAGCAGCGTAGGTGGGCTCTCCTACAATGAGCAGTTCTTC
CDR3aa: CASSVGGLSYNEQFF

v_gene: TRBV7-2
d_gene: TRBD1
abundance: .
j_gene: TRBJ2-5
CDR3nt: TGTGCCAGCAGCTTAGCCGGGACAGAGGCTGAGACCCAGTACTTC
CDR3aa: CASSLAGTEAETQYF

v_gene: TRBV7-9
d_gene: TRBD1
abundance: .
j_gene: TRBJ1-4
CDR3nt: TGTGCCAGCAGCACCCCGGACAGGGTATATGAAAAACTGTTTTTT
CDR3aa: CASSTPDRVYEKLFF

v_gene: TRBV4-1
d_gene: .
abundance: few
j_gene: TRBJ1-3
CDR3nt: TGCGCCAGCAGCCAACCCCGCGGGGACACCATATATTTT
CDR3aa: CASSQPRGDTIYF

v_gene: TRBV27
d_gene: .
abundance: .
j_gene: TRBJ1-6
CDR3nt: TGTGCCAGCAGTAAACGCGGGGTGGGGGGTTCACCCCTCCACTTT
CDR3aa: CASSKRGVGGSPLHF

v_gene: TRBV14
d_gene: TRBD2
abundance: .
j_gene: TRBJ2-5
CDR3nt: TGTGCCAGCAGCCTTGGACTAGTAGAGACCCAGTACTTC
CDR3aa: CASSLGLVETQYF

v_gene: TRBV18
d_gene: TRBD1
abundance: .
j_gene: TRBJ1-6
CDR3nt: TGTGCCAGCTCACTAGGACAGGGGGCGAGTAATTCACCCCTCCACTTT
CDR3aa: CASSLGQGASNSPLHF

v_gene: TRBV5-1
d_gene: .
abundance: .
j_gene: TRBJ2-2
CDR3nt: TGCGCCAGCAGCTCCCCAGGAGGCCCCGGGGAGCTGTTTTTT
CDR3aa: CASSSPGGPGELFF

v_gene: TRBV6-2/TRBV6-3
d_gene: TRBD1
abundance: .
j_gene: TRBJ2-2
CDR3nt: TGTGCCAGCAGTTACGACAGGGATGCCGGGGAGCTGTTTTTT
CDR3aa: CASSYDRDAGELFF

v_gene: TRBV15
d_gene: .
abundance: .
j_gene: TRBJ2-1
CDR3nt: TGTGCCACCAGCAGAGGGTTCTCTAGCACACTCAATGAGCAGTTCTTC
CDR3aa: CATSRGFSSTLNEQFF

v_gene: TRBV3-1/TRBV3-2
d_gene: .
abundance: .
j_gene: TRBJ1-3
CDR3nt: TGTGCCAGCAGCTCAACAGGGGGAAACACCATATATTTT
CDR3aa: CASSSTGGNTIYF

v_gene: TRBV2
d_gene: .
abundance: .
j_gene: TRBJ2-3
CDR3nt: TGTGCCAGCAGCGTCGGGATGGTGGATACGCAGTATTTT
CDR3aa: CASSVGMVDTQYF

v_gene: TRBV7-2
d_gene: .
abundance: .
j_gene: TRBJ1-2
CDR3nt: TGTGCCAGCAGCTTAGGGGGGGTATGGCATCTTAATGGCTACACCTTC
CDR3aa: CASSLGGVWHLNGYTF

v_gene: TRBV5-6
d_gene: TRBD1
abundance: .
j_gene: TRBJ2-7
CDR3nt: TGTGCCAGCAGCTTGGGAAGACAGGGGGCTATCTACGAGCAGTACTTC
CDR3aa: CASSLGRQGAIYEQYF

v_gene: TRBV18
d_gene: TRBD1
abundance: .
j_gene: TRBJ1-1
CDR3nt: TGTGCCAGCTCACTCCAGGGGGCTCGCTTGGACACTGAAGCTTTCTTT
CDR3aa: CASSLQGARLDTEAFF

v_gene: TRBV6-6
d_gene: TRBD1
abundance: .
j_gene: TRBJ2-7
CDR3nt: TGTGCCAGCAGCCGGGACAGGGGCAACTACGAGCAGTACTTC
CDR3aa: CASSRDRGNYEQYF

v_gene: TRBV25-1
d_gene: TRBD2
abundance: .
j_gene: TRBJ2-1
CDR3nt: TGTGCCAGCATCCCTAGCGGTAGCTCCTACAATGAGCAGTTCTTC
CDR3aa: CASIPSGSSYNEQFF

v_gene: TRBV5-1
d_gene: .
abundance: .
j_gene: TRBJ2-3
CDR3nt: TGCGCCAGCAGCTTACAGAGTACTAGCACAGATACGCAGTATTTT
CDR3aa: CASSLQSTSTDTQYF

v_gene: TRBV28
d_gene: .
abundance: .
j_gene: TRBJ1-2
CDR3nt: TGTGCCAGCAGTTTAAAGTGGGGCTCCTCCCGTGGATTTTATGGCTACACCTTC
CDR3aa: CASSLKWGSSRGFYGYTF

v_gene: TRBV28
d_gene: .
abundance: .
j_gene: TRBJ1-2
CDR3nt: TGTGCCAGCGGTGCGGGGGGCCCCTATGGCTACACCTTC
CDR3aa: CASGAGGPYGYTF

v_gene: TRBV2
d_gene: TRBD1
abundance: .
j_gene: TRBJ2-7
CDR3nt: TGTGCCAGCAGTGCCAGACAGGGGGCTGGGGAGCAGTACTTC
CDR3aa: CASSARQGAGEQYF

v_gene: TRBV27
d_gene: TRBD1
abundance: .
j_gene: TRBJ2-7
CDR3nt: TGTGCCAGCAGTTTGAGGGACAGGGGAGGGGGCGAGCAGTACTTC
CDR3aa: CASSLRDRGGGEQYF

v_gene: TRBV7-9
d_gene: .
abundance: .
j_gene: TRBJ2-1
CDR3nt: TGTGCCAGCAGCTTAAAGAGCTCCTACAATGAGCAGTTCTTC
CDR3aa: CASSLKSSYNEQFF

v_gene: TRBV27
d_gene: TRBD2
abundance: .
j_gene: TRBJ2-3
CDR3nt: TGTGCCAGCAGTCCTACCCCCGATCCGCGGGGGATAGATACGCAGTATTTT
CDR3aa: CASSPTPDPRGIDTQYF

v_gene: TRBV5-6
d_gene: .
abundance: .
j_gene: TRBJ2-7
CDR3nt: TGTGCCAGCAGTACTCTTGGAAGACAGGCCTACGAGCAGTACTTC
CDR3aa: CASSTLGRQAYEQYF

v_gene: TRBV7-6
d_gene: .
abundance: .
j_gene: TRBJ2-7
CDR3nt: TGTGCCAGCAGCTTAGATAGGGGCGGCTACGAGCAGTACTTC
CDR3aa: CASSLDRGGYEQYF

v_gene: TRBV6-1
d_gene: .
abundance: .
j_gene: TRBJ2-7
CDR3nt: TGTGCCAGCAGTGAAGTTGGGCCTCCCCACGAGCAGTACTTC
CDR3aa: CASSEVGPPHEQYF

v_gene: TRBV7-9
d_gene: TRBD1
abundance: .
j_gene: TRBJ1-5
CDR3nt: TGTGCCAGCAGCCCTGGGACAGGGGAAAATCAGCCCCAGCATTTT
CDR3aa: CASSPGTGENQPQHF

v_gene: TRBV2
d_gene: .
abundance: .
j_gene: TRBJ2-7
CDR3nt: TGTGCCAGCAGTGAAGCGCTTAGGGGCAGGAGCTCCTACGAGCAGTACTTC
CDR3aa: CASSEALRGRSSYEQYF

v_gene: TRBV6-1
d_gene: .
abundance: .
j_gene: TRBJ1-2
CDR3nt: TGTGCCAGCAGTGAAAGCCCCGGGTTCTTTGGCTACACCTTC
CDR3aa: CASSESPGFFGYTF

v_gene: TRBV5-5
d_gene: TRBD2
abundance: .
j_gene: TRBJ2-1
CDR3nt: TGTGCCAGCGAACGGGAGGTGCCGTATGGTGAGCAGTTCTTC
CDR3aa: CASEREVPYGEQFF

v_gene: TRBV25-1
d_gene: .
abundance: .
j_gene: TRBJ1-4
CDR3nt: TGTGCCAGCAGTCTTCGGGGTGCAACTAATGAAAAACTGTTTTTT
CDR3aa: CASSLRGATNEKLFF

v_gene: TRBV4-3
d_gene: .
abundance: once
j_gene: TRBJ2-3
CDR3nt: TGCGCCAGCAGCCCGGGAACAAATGGAGATACGCAGTATTTT
CDR3aa: CASSPGTNGDTQYF

v_gene: TRBV7-8
d_gene: .
abundance: .
j_gene: TRBJ2-5
CDR3nt: TGTGCCAGCAGCCCAATTATTGGGGCCCGGGAGACCCAGTACTTC
CDR3aa: CASSPIIGARETQYF

v_gene: TRBV7-7
d_gene: TRBD1
abundance: once
j_gene: TRBJ1-6
CDR3nt: TGTGCTAGCAGCATGGCGGGACAGGGAGGATCACCCCTCCACTTT
CDR3aa: CASSMAGQGGSPLHF

v_gene: TRBV29-1
d_gene: .
abundance: .
j_gene: TRBJ1-1
CDR3nt: TGCAGCGCTTTGGAACATGGGGCTCGGGACACTGAAGCTTTCTTT
CDR3aa: CSALEHGARDTEAFF